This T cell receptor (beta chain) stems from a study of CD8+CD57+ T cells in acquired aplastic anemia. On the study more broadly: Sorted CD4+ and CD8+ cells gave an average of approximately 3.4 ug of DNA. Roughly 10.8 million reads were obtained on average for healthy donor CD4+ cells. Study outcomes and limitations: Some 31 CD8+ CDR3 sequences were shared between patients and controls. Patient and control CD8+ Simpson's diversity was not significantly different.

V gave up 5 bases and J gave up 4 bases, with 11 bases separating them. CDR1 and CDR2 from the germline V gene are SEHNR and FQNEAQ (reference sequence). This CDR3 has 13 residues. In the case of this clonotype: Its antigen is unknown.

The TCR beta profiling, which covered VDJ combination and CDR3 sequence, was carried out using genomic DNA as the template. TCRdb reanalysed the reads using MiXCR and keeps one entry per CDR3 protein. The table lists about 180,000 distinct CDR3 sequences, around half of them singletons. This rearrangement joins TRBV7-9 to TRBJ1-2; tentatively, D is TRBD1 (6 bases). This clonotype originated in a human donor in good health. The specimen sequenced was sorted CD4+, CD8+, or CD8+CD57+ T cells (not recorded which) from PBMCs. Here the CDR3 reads CASSDRTLYGYTF. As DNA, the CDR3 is TGTGCCAGCAGCGACAGGACTCTCTATGGCTACACCTTC.